Following are 10 T cell receptor beta chains from one sample sequenced in a study of T cells in Graves' hyperthyroidism and ophthalmopathy. TCR beta CDR3 regions were amplified from RNA transcripts. When the TCR CDR3 underwent first-round RT-PCR, the HTBI primer set was used. Via MiXCR, TCRdb re-called the multiplex PCR reads, giving one row per CDR3 protein. The sample has fewer than 500,000 distinct CDR3 sequences, approximately 14% seen once. What was sequenced was blood. Receptors originate from a man between 18 and 29 years old with Graves' ophthalmopathy.

This clonotype was detected ten times or more. The CDR3: CASSIGQGSGGEQFF. The CDR3 DNA is TGCGCCAGCAGCATTGGACAGGGGAGTGGGGGTGAGCAGTTCTTC. This chain connects TRBV5-1 to TRBJ2-1; 9 bases align to TRBD1. Germline V gene sequence: CDR1 SGHRS, CDR2 YFSETQ. With V trimmed by 4 bases and J by 9 bases, 11 bases remained unmatched. This CDR3 spans 15 amino acids.

This chain connects TRBV6-2 or TRBV6-3 to TRBJ2-3; D perhaps matches TRBD2 (6 bases). Looked up from germline, CDR1 is MNHEY and CDR2 is SVGEGT. Trimming removed 6 bases at V and 5 bases at J, with 27 bases between. The length of the CDR3 is 18 residues. The CDR3 loop is CASRPAEKTGSRRDTQYF. As DNA, the CDR3 is TGTGCCAGCAGGCCGGCAGAAAAAACCGGGAGCCGTCGAGATACGCAGTATTTT.

This clonotype was counted at least ten times. The chain's CDR3 is CASSFSSSEQFF. The CDR3 region has the DNA TGTGCCAGCAGTTTTTCTAGTAGTGAGCAGTTCTTC. The chain carries TRBV12-3 or TRBV12-4 and TRBJ2-1; no definite D call. This CDR3 contains 12 residues. The germline V and J ends were trimmed by 3 bases and 9 bases, with 9 bases remaining between them.

Of note for this clonotype: A read error may explain this, as a much larger clone is one base away. The J gene is TRBJ2-7, the V gene TRBV3-1; D is ambiguous. The germline V gene encodes CDR1 LGHDT and CDR2 YNNKEL (reference sequence). CDR3 length: 13 residues. V dropped 6 bases and J dropped 7 bases, with 16 bases sitting between them. The CDR3 DNA reads TGTGCCAGCAGTTTAGTTACCATCTATGAGCAGTACTTC. The encoded protein is CASSLVTIYEQYF.

Many counts were recorded for this clonotype. The chain couples TRBV3-1 to TRBJ2-1; D ambiguous. The V end lost 0 bases, the J end lost 9 bases, and 6 bases lay between the germline ends. The length of the CDR3 is 12 residues. Germline V CDR1 and CDR2: LGHDT, YNNKEL (reference sequence). CDR3 nucleotides: TGTGCCAGCAGCCAAGAAAGGATTGAGCAGTTCTTC. Its protein is CASSQERIEQFF.

This chain joins TRBV7-9 and TRBJ1-3, with D uncertain. Trimming took off 5 bases at V and 4 bases at J, with 12 bases between the two ends. Per germline, CDR1 SEHNR and CDR2 FQNEAQ (reference sequence). The CDR3 runs 14 residues. Here the CDR3 reads CASSHGTQGNTIYF. CDR3 in DNA: TGTGCCAGCAGCCATGGTACACAGGGAAACACCATATATTTT.

This clonotype was seen repeatedly, ten times or more. The rearrangement uses TRBV5-1 and TRBJ2-7, with TRBD2 matching 10 bases. The V and J ends lost 4 bases and 4 bases, in that order; junction bases with no gene match: 14. CDR1 is SGHRS, CDR2 YFSETQ, per germline. CDR3 length: 17 residues. The CDR3 nucleotides read TGCGCCAGCAGCCCGCTCGTCACGGCTAGCGGGAGTTACGAGCAGTACTTC. This sequence encodes CASSPLVTASGSYEQYF.

This clonotype was counted at least ten times. The CDR3 DNA follows: TGTGCCAGTCTCTTGGACACTTCTAATGGCTACACCTTC. It encodes CASLLDTSNGYTF. This chain joins TRBV12-3 or TRBV12-4 and TRBJ1-2, with a tentative D call TRBD1 (5 bases). CDR3 size: 13 residues. The V end was cut by 9 bases, the J end by 6 bases, with 17 bases between.

This clonotype was seen many times. The chain has TRBV20-1 and TRBJ1-1; D gene ambiguous. The CDR3 runs 13 residues. In germline, CDR1 is DFQATT, CDR2 SNEGSKA (reference sequence). The V end was cut by 4 bases, the J end by 0 bases, with 9 bases between. CDR3 nucleotides: TGCAGTGCTATCCTGACGGTGAACACTGAAGCTTTCTTT. It translates to CSAILTVNTEAFF.

This clonotype was counted ten times or more. This chain connects TRBV6-1 to TRBJ2-1; no clear D. This CDR3 spans 14 amino acids. Germline-derived CDR1 and CDR2 are MNHNS and SASEGT. Trimming left V 5 bases short and J 9 bases short, with 17 bases between. The CDR3 loop reads CASSPLVGLPEQFF. The CDR3, as DNA: TGTGCCAGCAGTCCCCTCGTGGGGTTACCTGAGCAGTTCTTC.